What follows are 27 T cell receptor beta chains derived from one specimen sequenced in a study of blood T cell repertoires in COVID-19. Sequenced by immunoSEQ multiplex PCR; TCRdb stores in-frame clones only, minus some. The table includes roughly 360,000 clones, 85% to 90% detected once. What was sequenced was PBMCs or T cells enriched from blood (not recorded which). Every receptor here comes from a woman between 25 and 40 years old with acute COVID-19.

The chain employs TRBV7-9 and TRBJ1-3; D remains unclear. The V gene lost 8 bases and the J gene lost 0 bases, with 11 bases spanning the gap. The CDR3 extends over 14 amino acids. Germline CDR1 is SEHNR and CDR2 is FQNEAQ (reference sequence). The CDR3 DNA follows: TGTGCCAGCGGCCGAGGAACCTCTGGAAACACCATATATTTT. Amino acid sequence: CASGRGTSGNTIYF.

V and J are TRBV29-1 and TRBJ2-3; the D gene is possibly TRBD1 (5 bases). Deletions cut 8 bases from V and 3 bases from J, with 15 bases between. The CDR3 contains 13 residues. From germline, CDR1 is SQVTM and CDR2 ANQGSEA. This chain's CDR3 is CSIIVGPTDTQYF. The CDR3 DNA sequence: TGCAGCATAATTGTGGGGCCAACAGATACGCAGTATTTT.

The chain joins TRBV4-1 to TRBJ2-7, with no clear D. CDR1 and CDR2 (germline): MGHRA, YSYEKL. The CDR3 totals 12 residues. The V gene lost 1 base and the J gene lost 5 bases, with 6 bases spanning the gap. DNA for the CDR3: TGCGCCAGCAGCCAAGCTCCCCACGAGCAGTACTTC. Its translation is CASSQAPHEQYF.

This chain uses TRBV6-5 with TRBJ2-7; D is possibly TRBD1 (5 bases). The CDR3 length is 11 residues. V was clipped by 6 bases and J by 5 bases, with 8 bases between them. The germline V gene has CDR1 MNHEY and CDR2 SVGAGI. The CDR3: CASRVRDEQYF. In DNA, the CDR3 is TGTGCCAGCAGGGTCAGGGACGAGCAGTACTTC.

The chain recombines TRBV7-2 with TRBJ1-2; perhaps TRBD1 as D (6 bases). This CDR3 has 13 amino acids. Between the trimmed V and J ends, which lost 5 bases and 4 bases, there was a span of 11 bases. The V gene's germline CDR1 is SGHTA and CDR2 FQGNSA. CDR3 nucleotides: TGTGCCAGCAGCCCCCAGGGGTTCTATGGCTACACCTTC. Amino acids: CASSPQGFYGYTF.

With respect to this clone: Other DNA sequences from this sample encode an identical CDR3 as well. This CDR3 reads CASIPPGQLFYNEQFF. CDR3 sequence (DNA): TGTGCCAGCATCCCACCGGGACAACTTTTTTACAATGAGCAGTTCTTC. The chain uses TRBV5-5 and TRBJ2-1; D is perhaps TRBD1 (6 bases). CDR1 SGHKS and CDR2 YYEKEE come from the germline V gene (reference sequence). The CDR3 length is 16 residues. Trimming cost V 6 bases and J 4 bases, with 20 bases left between them.

This rearrangement joins TRBV29-1 to TRBJ2-1; maybe TRBD1 (6 bases). This CDR3 spans 14 amino acids. CDR1 is SQVTM, CDR2 ANQGSEA, per germline. V was cut by 3 bases and J by 7 bases, with 16 bases left in between. The CDR3: CSVDGQGMGNEQFF. CDR3 coding DNA: TGCAGCGTTGATGGCCAGGGGATGGGAAATGAGCAGTTCTTC.

V is TRBV9 and J is TRBJ1-6; no clear D gene. The CDR3 sequence is 14 residues long. Germline values: CDR1 SGDLS, CDR2 YYNGEE. Trimming removed 1 base at V and 6 bases at J, with 8 bases between. CDR3 coding DNA: TGTGCCAGCAGCGTATCACAGAGTAATTCACCCCTCCACTTT. This translates into CASSVSQSNSPLHF.

This chain connects TRBV14 to TRBJ2-1; the match to TRBD1 covers 10 bases. Trimming removed 1 base from V and 10 bases from J; junction bases left unmatched: 1. Germline assignment: CDR1 SGHDN and CDR2 FVKESK. CDR3 length equals 13 residues. CDR3: CASSQGGQGEQFF. The DNA of the CDR3 is TGTGCCAGCAGCCAAGGGGGACAGGGGGAGCAGTTCTTC.

V is TRBV19 and J is TRBJ1-1, with D perhaps matching TRBD1 (6 bases). Trimming pared 8 bases from V and 1 base from J, leaving 17 bases between. The CDR3 totals 15 residues. The V gene's germline CDR1 is LNHDA and CDR2 SQIVND (reference sequence). CDR3 amino acids: CASFPGGGWNTEAFF. For the CDR3, the DNA is TGTGCCAGTTTCCCGGGGGGGGGCTGGAACACTGAAGCTTTCTTT.

The V gene is TRBV27, the J gene TRBJ2-2; D possibly corresponds to TRBD2 (6 bases). CDR3 size: 14 residues. V lost 3 bases, J lost 6 bases, and 11 bases lay in between. In germline, CDR1 is MNHEY, CDR2 SMNVEV (reference sequence). CDR3 in DNA: TGTGCCAGCAGTTTCTGGGAGGTTCCCGGGGAGCTGTTTTTT. Encoded protein: CASSFWEVPGELFF.

J is TRBJ2-1 and V is TRBV5-1, with 9 bases matching TRBD2. Germline lookup yields CDR1 SGHRS and CDR2 YFSETQ. The CDR3 totals 15 residues. The V and J ends lost 4 bases and 6 bases, in that order; junction bases with no gene match: 8. CDR3 sequence: CASSLIAGAPNEQFF. CDR3 DNA sequence: TGCGCCAGCAGCCTCATAGCGGGGGCCCCCAATGAGCAGTTCTTC.

The chain employs TRBV5-1 and TRBJ1-1, with D perhaps TRBD1 (5 bases). Trimming removed 4 bases from V and 0 bases from J, with 13 bases in between. The germline V gene encodes CDR1 SGHRS and CDR2 YFSETQ. This CDR3 has 15 amino acids. This chain's CDR3 is CASSLGWGVNTEAFF. For the CDR3, the DNA is TGCGCCAGCAGCCTAGGCTGGGGGGTGAACACTGAAGCTTTCTTT.

The chain links TRBV19 to TRBJ1-4; D not certain. V was cut by 6 bases and J by 0 bases, with 14 bases left in between. Germline CDR1 is LNHDA and CDR2 is SQIVND (reference sequence). This CDR3 is 16 amino acids long. CDR3 in amino acids: CASRAGKVATNEKLFF. The CDR3 DNA reads TGTGCCAGTAGGGCGGGAAAAGTTGCAACTAATGAAAAACTGTTTTTT. The entire variable domain, with the rest obtained from reference TRBV19 and TRBJ1-4, is as follows: DGGITQSPKYLFRKEGQNVTLSCEQNLNHDAMYWYRQDPGQGLRLIYYSQIVNDFQKGDIAEGYSVSREKKESFPLTVTSAQKNPTAFYLCASRAGKVATNEKLFFGSGTQLSVL.

J is TRBJ2-3 and V is TRBV15, with TRBD1 matching 7 bases. CDR1 and CDR2 from the germline V gene are LNHNV and YYDKDF (reference sequence). The CDR3 length is 14 residues. V trimming: 4 bases; J trimming: 5 bases; junction bases outside the gene matches: 6. The CDR3 DNA sequence: TGTGCCACCAGCACTGGGACAGTCCGAGATACGCAGTATTTT. Its translation is CATSTGTVRDTQYF. The full variable domain, rest sourced from reference TRBV15 and TRBJ2-3, is DAMVIQNPRYQVTQFGKPVTLSCSQTLNHNVMYWYQQKSSQAPKLLFHYYDKDFNNEADTPDNFQSRRPNTSFCFLDIRSPGLGDTAMYLCATSTGTVRDTQYFGPGTRLTVL.

Worth noting for this clone: The sample has other DNA sequences that encode this CDR3 too. The chain recombines TRBV5-1 with TRBJ1-5; 7 bases align to TRBD1. The CDR3 covers 15 residues. Germline V gene lookup returns CDR1 SGHRS and CDR2 YFSETQ. Unmatched junction bases numbered 1, after V lost 0 bases and J lost 1 base. Written as DNA, the CDR3 is TGCGCCAGCAGCTTGGGACAGGGCAGCAATCAGCCCCAGCATTTT. It codes for CASSLGQGSNQPQHF.

This sequence joins TRBV15 and TRBJ2-2; D gene unclear. CDR1 and CDR2 (germline): LNHNV, YYDKDF (reference sequence). V gave up 3 bases and J gave up 5 bases, with 22 bases separating them. The length of the CDR3 is 18 residues. The CDR3 here is CATSRGQRIRRTTGELFF. The CDR3 DNA is TGTGCCACCAGCAGGGGTCAGAGGATCCGAAGAACAACCGGGGAGCTGTTTTTT.

For this clone: Within the sample, other DNA sequences also encode this same CDR3. This chain connects TRBV5-1 to TRBJ1-1; D uncertain. The CDR3 sequence is 13 residues long. Trimming removed 2 bases at V and 1 base at J, with 6 bases between. The germline V gene has CDR1 SGHRS and CDR2 YFSETQ. CDR3 sequence: CASSLDTNTEAFF. The DNA of the CDR3 is TGCGCCAGCAGCTTAGACACGAACACTGAAGCTTTCTTT.

The J gene is TRBJ1-5, the V gene TRBV24-1; 8 positions agree with TRBD1. Germline V lookup: CDR1 KGHDR, CDR2 SFDVKD. The CDR3 consists of 15 residues. J was trimmed by 6 bases and V by 3 bases; bases with no gene match: 6. The CDR3 is CATSDGQGVSQPQHF. CDR3 bases: TGTGCCACCAGTGATGGACAGGGAGTTAGTCAGCCCCAGCATTTT.

In DNA form, the CDR3 reads TGTGCCAGCAGTAACGACGGGGGTGGGTACAATGAGCAGTTCTTC. It specifies CASSNDGGGYNEQFF. The chain is built from TRBV6-5 and TRBJ2-1; possible D gene TRBD2, 6 bases. The CDR3 is 15 residues long. V lost 5 bases to trimming and J lost 4 bases, with 15 bases between them. CDR1 is MNHEY and CDR2 is SVGAGI in the germline V gene.

The V call is TRBV5-6, the J call TRBJ1-6; D gene unclear. V lost 4 bases to trimming and J lost 14 bases, with 19 bases between them. Germline CDR1 is SGHDT and CDR2 is YYEEEE. The CDR3 covers 14 residues. The CDR3 nucleotides are TGTGCCAGCAGCCCCGCCCTCGGGAACCAGGCCCTCCACTTT. This gives the protein CASSPALGNQALHF.

The rearrangement links TRBV18 to TRBJ1-1; D is ambiguous. The germline V gene encodes CDR1 KGHSH and CDR2 LQKENI. V lost 6 bases and J lost 3, with 14 bases in between. CDR3 length: 14 amino acids. CDR3 amino acids: CASSSDQEDTEAFF. The DNA for the CDR3 is TGTGCCAGCTCTTCCGATCAGGAGGACACTGAAGCTTTCTTT.

This chain uses TRBV7-3 with TRBJ2-5; a weak D match, TRBD1 (6 bases). Germline assignment: CDR1 SGHTA and CDR2 FQGTGA. The CDR3 contains 13 residues. V gave up 5 bases and J gave up 9 bases, with 16 bases separating them. CDR3 sequence reads: CASSTGHRQPQYF. The CDR3 DNA reads TGTGCCAGCAGCACGGGACACAGGCAGCCCCAGTACTTC.

V is TRBV20-1 and J is TRBJ2-3, with TRBD2 identical over 8 bases. Trimming at V came to 3 bases and at J to 0 bases, leaving 2 bases not matched to a gene. Per the germline V gene, CDR1 is DFQATT and CDR2 is SNEGSKA (reference sequence). CDR3 length: 14 amino acids. The CDR3 DNA reads as TGCAGTGCTAGTGCGGGGGGTAGCACAGATACGCAGTATTTT. Encoded protein: CSASAGGSTDTQYF.

A remark on this clone: At the DNA level, this CDR3 is encoded by other sequences in the same sample as well. The CDR3 protein is CASSLGQGLNQPQHF. The CDR3 DNA sequence: TGTGCCAGCAGCTTGGGCCAGGGGCTCAATCAGCCCCAGCATTTT. The rearrangement uses TRBV5-6 and TRBJ1-5, with a possible D match to TRBD1 (6 bases). With 0 bases removed from V and 3 bases from J, the gap between germline ends came to 10 bases. The CDR3 length is 15 residues. The germline V gene has CDR1 SGHDT and CDR2 YYEEEE.

DNA for the CDR3: TGTGCCAGCAGGTCACTAGCGGGGGGGCACAATGAGCAGTTCTTC. It encodes CASRSLAGGHNEQFF. V gene TRBV2 combines with J gene TRBJ2-1; 13 nucleotides align to TRBD2. J was trimmed by 5 bases and V by 6 bases; bases with no gene match: 4. Germline assignment: CDR1 SNHLY and CDR2 FYNNEI. The CDR3 totals 15 residues.

This chain links TRBV29-1 with TRBJ2-7; D perhaps matches TRBD1 (6 bases). Germline assignment: CDR1 SQVTM and CDR2 ANQGSEA. CDR3 length: 13 residues. Trimming left V 7 bases short and J 4 bases short, with 17 bases between. DNA of the CDR3: TGCAGCGCCGTAATTGGACAGCAATACGAGCAGTACTTC. This encodes CSAVIGQQYEQYF.